The source of this T cell receptor (beta chain) is a study of T-cell memory formation after mild COVID-19. Overall study context: Among the donors, TCR clusters were largely specific to each donor.

The study, taken as a whole, reports: Clones that contracted from day 15 to 85 were balanced CD4/CD8, while later expanders leaned CD4+. Among CD4+ contracting clones, most were CM and EM, and CD8+ ones EMRA.

A word on this clonotype: Its antigen is not known. The junction differs from germline at one of its ends, possibly a read error.

Employing constant-segment primers, 5'RACE generated TCR alpha and TCR beta cDNA libraries bearing sample barcodes and UMIs. TCRdb used MiXCR to reprocess the 5' RACE reads, holding one entry per CDR3 protein. The table has roughly 200,000 distinct CDR3 sequences, approximately 16% seen once. The CDR3 has 12 residues. Germline V gene sequence: CDR1 MNHEY, CDR2 SVGEGT. The genes are TRBV6-2 or TRBV6-3 and TRBJ1-1, with 7 bases lining up with TRBD1. The sequence derives from an adult woman who had mild COVID-19 (a few samples of this study predate the infection). Cell type and time point are not known. The material sequenced was PBMCs or a T cell subset sorted from them (not recorded which). This CDR3 is CAGRGEGTEAFF. As DNA, the CDR3 is TGTGCCGGCAGGGGGGAGGGCACTGAAGCTTTCTTT.